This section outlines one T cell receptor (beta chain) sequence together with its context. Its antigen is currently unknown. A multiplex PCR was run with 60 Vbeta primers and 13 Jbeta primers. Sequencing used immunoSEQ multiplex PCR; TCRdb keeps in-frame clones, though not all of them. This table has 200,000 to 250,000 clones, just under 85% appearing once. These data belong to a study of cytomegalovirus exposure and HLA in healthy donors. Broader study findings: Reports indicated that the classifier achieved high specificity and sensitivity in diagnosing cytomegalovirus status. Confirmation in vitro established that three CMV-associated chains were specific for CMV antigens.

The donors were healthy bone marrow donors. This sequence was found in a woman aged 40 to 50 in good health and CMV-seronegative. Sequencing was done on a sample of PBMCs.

The CDR3 DNA follows: TGTGCCAGCAGTGAAATCGGAGTCAGCCTTAGCAATCAGCCCCAGCATTTT. Translation: CASSEIGVSLSNQPQHF. The J gene is TRBJ1-5, the V gene TRBV6-1; D ambiguous. Germline CDR1 is MNHNS and CDR2 is SASEGT. The CDR3 has 17 amino acids. The ends were cut back, 2 bases at V and 0 bases at J, with 14 bases in the middle.